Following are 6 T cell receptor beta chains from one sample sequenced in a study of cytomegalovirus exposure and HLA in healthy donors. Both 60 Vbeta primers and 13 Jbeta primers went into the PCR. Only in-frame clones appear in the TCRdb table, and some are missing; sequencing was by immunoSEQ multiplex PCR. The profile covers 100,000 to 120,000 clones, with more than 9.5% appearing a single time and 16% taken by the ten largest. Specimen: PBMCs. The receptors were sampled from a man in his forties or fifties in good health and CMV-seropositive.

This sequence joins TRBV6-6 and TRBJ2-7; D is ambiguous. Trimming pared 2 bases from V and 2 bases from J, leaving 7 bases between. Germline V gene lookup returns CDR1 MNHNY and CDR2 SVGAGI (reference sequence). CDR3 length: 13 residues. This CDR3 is CASSYTDTYEQYF. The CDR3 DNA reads TGTGCCAGCAGTTACACAGACACCTACGAGCAGTACTTC.

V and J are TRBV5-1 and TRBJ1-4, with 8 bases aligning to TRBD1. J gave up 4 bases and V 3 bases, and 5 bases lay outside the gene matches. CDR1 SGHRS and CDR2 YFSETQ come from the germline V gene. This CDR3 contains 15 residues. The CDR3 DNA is TGCGCCAGCAGCTCGGGGGACAGGAATAATGAAAAACTGTTTTTT. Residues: CASSSGDRNNEKLFF.

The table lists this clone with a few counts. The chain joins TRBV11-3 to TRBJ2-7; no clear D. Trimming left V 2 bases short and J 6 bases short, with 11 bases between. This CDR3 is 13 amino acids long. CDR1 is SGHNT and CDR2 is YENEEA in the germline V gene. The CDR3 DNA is TGTGCCAGCAGCTTAACGCGCGGTGGCGAGCAGTACTTC. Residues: CASSLTRGGEQYF.

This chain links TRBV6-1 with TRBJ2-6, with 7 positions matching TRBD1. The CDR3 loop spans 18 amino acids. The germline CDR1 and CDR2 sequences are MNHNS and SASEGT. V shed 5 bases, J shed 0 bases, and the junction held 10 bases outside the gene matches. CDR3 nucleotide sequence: TGTGCCAGCAGTCAAGAGGGACAGCCCTTCTCTGGGGCCAACGTCCTGACTTTC. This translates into CASSQEGQPFSGANVLTF.

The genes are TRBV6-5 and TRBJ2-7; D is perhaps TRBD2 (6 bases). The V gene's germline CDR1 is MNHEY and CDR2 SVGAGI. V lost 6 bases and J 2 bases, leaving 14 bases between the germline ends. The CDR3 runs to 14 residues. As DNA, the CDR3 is TGTGCCAGCAGGAGGGGACTTTCAACCTACGAGCAGTACTTC. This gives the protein CASRRGLSTYEQYF.

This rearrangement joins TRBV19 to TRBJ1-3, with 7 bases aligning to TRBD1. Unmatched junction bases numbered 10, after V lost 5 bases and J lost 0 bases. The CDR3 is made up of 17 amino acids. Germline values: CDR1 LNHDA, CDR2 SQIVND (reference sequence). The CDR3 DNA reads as TGTGCCAGTAGTCAAACCCTCGGGACAGTCTCTGGAAACACCATATATTTT. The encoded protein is CASSQTLGTVSGNTIYF.